This T cell receptor beta chain emerged from a study of T cell responses to AZD1222 COVID-19 vaccine. Study-wide findings and caveats: The study found Spike-specific TCR breadth and depth rose after two AZD1222 doses. Donors skewed white British and female; clonal diversity was possibly underestimated.

The method was immunoSEQ multiplex PCR; TCRdb's version includes in-frame clones alone and lacks a portion of them. The sample lists just under 90,000 clones; about 90% were seen once. Germline loops: CDR1 SEHNR, CDR2 FQNEAQ (reference sequence). This CDR3 has 16 amino acids. V lost 1 base, J lost 4 bases, and 16 bases lay in between. Concerning this clone: What it recognizes is unknown.

J is TRBJ1-1 and V is TRBV7-9; D is possibly TRBD1 (6 bases). The source was peripheral blood, collected on day 0 of MenACWY control vaccination. This clonotype originated in an adult in good health. The CDR3 spells CASSLVGAQAGTEAFF. The CDR3 DNA follows: TGTGCCAGCAGCTTAGTGGGGGCACAGGCGGGCACTGAAGCTTTCTTT.